This record concerns one T cell receptor (beta chain) sequence. Its antigen is not identified. This CDR3 is also generated by other DNA sequences in the sample. This table comes from immunoSEQ multiplex PCR, and its TCRdb copy is limited to in-frame clones, with some not included. Seen here are roughly 86,000 clones, 80% to 95% observed once, and the top ten hold 0.43%. The record originates from a study of OX40 agonist ivuxolimab in advanced cancers. Broader study findings: The CD4+ and CD8+ T cells in the blood had expanded clonally by week 6 at 0.1 to 3.0 mg/kg.

Germline V gene lookup returns CDR1 SGHDT and CDR2 YYEEEE. The CDR3 length is 15 residues. Germline trimming cut 4 bases from V and 3 bases from J; bases unmatched to any gene: 10. The sequences come from CD4+ or CD8+ T cells sorted from blood, collected in a trial of the OX40 agonist ivuxolimab. V gene TRBV5-6 combines with J gene TRBJ2-7; 7 bases fit TRBD1. The sequence derives from an adult with an advanced solid tumor such as melanoma, head and neck, liver or kidney cancer. CDR3 bases: TGTGCCAGCAGCACCCTGACAGGGCCGGGCTACGAGCAGTACTTC. It encodes CASSTLTGPGYEQYF.